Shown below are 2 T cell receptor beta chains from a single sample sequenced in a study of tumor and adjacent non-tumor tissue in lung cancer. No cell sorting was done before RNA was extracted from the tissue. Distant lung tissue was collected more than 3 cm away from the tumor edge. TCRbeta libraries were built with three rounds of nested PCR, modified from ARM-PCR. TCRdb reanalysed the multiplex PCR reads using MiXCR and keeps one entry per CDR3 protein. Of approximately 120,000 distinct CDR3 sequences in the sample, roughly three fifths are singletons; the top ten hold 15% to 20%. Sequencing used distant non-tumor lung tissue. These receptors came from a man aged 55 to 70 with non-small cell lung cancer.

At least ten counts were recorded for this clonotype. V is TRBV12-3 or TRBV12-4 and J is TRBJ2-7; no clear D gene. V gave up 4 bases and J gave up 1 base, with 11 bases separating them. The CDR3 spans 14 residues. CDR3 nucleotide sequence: TGTGCCAGCAGTTCCACCCTTGAGTCCTACGAGCAGTACTTC. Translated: CASSSTLESYEQYF.

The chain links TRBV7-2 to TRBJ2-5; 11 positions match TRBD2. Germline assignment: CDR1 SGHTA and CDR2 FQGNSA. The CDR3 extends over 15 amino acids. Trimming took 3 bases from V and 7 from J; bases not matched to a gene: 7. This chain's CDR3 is CASSFTSGSGGTQYF. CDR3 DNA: TGTGCCAGCAGCTTCACTAGCGGGAGCGGTGGGACCCAGTACTTC.